The present T cell receptor beta chain was sequenced within a study of cytomegalovirus exposure and HLA in healthy donors. The CDR3 length is 13 residues. V lost 5 bases, J lost 4 bases, and 9 bases lay in between. Germline assignment: CDR1 MNHNY and CDR2 SVGAGI (reference sequence). As to this clone: Its antigen remains unidentified.

Study-level points and caveats: In a later analysis, across HLA loci, associated TCR counts were highest for DRB1, lowest for HLA-C.

Use of 60 Vbeta and 13 Jbeta primers characterized the PCR. Clones were sequenced by immunoSEQ multiplex PCR, and TCRdb holds only the in-frame ones, with some missing. The profile shows 80,000 or so clones, approximately 74% of them singletons. Sequenced: PBMCs. The chain has TRBV6-6 and TRBJ1-5; no firm D call. This receptor was obtained from a man aged 25-40 years in good health and CMV-seropositive. The CDR3 spells CASSATVNQPQHF. DNA for the CDR3: TGTGCCAGCAGTGCGACTGTTAATCAGCCCCAGCATTTT.